The 27 T cell receptor beta chains listed next were all sequenced from one sample in a study of memory CD4+ T cells and cytomegalovirus serostatus. The sort gate was single viable CD3+CD4+CD8-CD45RO+ cells for memory CD4+ T cells. The data were produced by immunoSEQ multiplex PCR, yet TCRdb's version contains in-frame clones alone and is incomplete. The sample contains over 65,000 clones, roughly 80% of which appear only once. The sequenced material came from memory CD4+ T cells from blood. These receptor sequences come from an adult in good health and CMV-seronegative.

This chain uses TRBV18 with TRBJ1-2, with 10 bases fitting TRBD1. V was clipped by 6 bases and J by 3 bases; unmatched bases: 4. The CDR3 sequence is 14 residues long. Germline V lookup: CDR1 KGHSH, CDR2 LQKENI. CDR3: CASSRQGADYGYTF. The DNA of the CDR3 is TGTGCCAGCTCCCGACAGGGGGCCGACTATGGCTACACCTTC.

The chain's CDR3 is CASSLGGTGSDTQYF. The CDR3 region has the DNA TGCGCCAGCAGCTTGGGGGGGACAGGGTCAGATACGCAGTATTTT. The chain recombines TRBV5-1 with TRBJ2-3, with 9 bases identical to TRBD1. The CDR3 has 15 residues. The V and J ends lost 0 bases and 4 bases, in that order; junction bases with no gene match: 3. Germline values: CDR1 SGHRS, CDR2 YFSETQ.

The chain links TRBV4-1 to TRBJ2-3; a weak D match, TRBD2 (5 bases). The CDR3 is 14 residues long. Germline loops: CDR1 MGHRA, CDR2 YSYEKL. V was clipped by 3 bases and J by 9 bases, with 16 bases between them. DNA of the CDR3: TGCGCCAGCAGCCAGGAGGACGGCCTTATGACGCAGTATTTT. Protein: CASSQEDGLMTQYF.

As regards this clone: In the same sample, other DNA sequences code for this CDR3. This chain uses TRBV5-1 with TRBJ1-2; D is undetermined. This CDR3 has 13 residues. Germline-derived CDR1 and CDR2 are SGHRS and YFSETQ. V lost 0 bases and J 4 bases, leaving 7 bases between the germline ends. DNA for the CDR3: TGCGCCAGCAGCTTGGACAGCGGCTATGGCTACACCTTC. Translation: CASSLDSGYGYTF.

The rearrangement uses TRBV5-1 and TRBJ2-2; 7 nucleotides match TRBD1. The trim removed 8 bases at V and 4 bases at J, leaving 11 bases unmatched. CDR1 and CDR2 (germline): SGHRS, YFSETQ. This CDR3 comprises 15 residues. This CDR3 reads CASSTYAGGTGELFF. The CDR3, as DNA: TGCGCCAGTAGCACATATGCAGGGGGCACCGGGGAGCTGTTTTTT.

CDR3 in amino acids: CASSLPGVDEKLFF. The CDR3 DNA follows: TGTGCCAGCAGCTTACCGGGGGTGGATGAAAAACTGTTTTTT. The chain recombines TRBV7-6 with TRBJ1-4, with D possibly being TRBD1 (5 bases). Looked up from germline, CDR1 is SGHVS and CDR2 is FNYEAQ. The CDR3 has 14 residues. Trimming removed 2 bases at V and 6 bases at J, with 10 bases between.

The chain recombines TRBV7-9 with TRBJ1-5; D unresolved. The CDR3 extends over 13 amino acids. V shed 1 base and J shed 6 bases, with 7 bases lying between them. The germline V gene has CDR1 SEHNR and CDR2 FQNEAQ (reference sequence). The CDR3 spells CASSLGGSQPQHF. The CDR3 bases are TGTGCCAGCAGCTTAGGGGGAAGTCAGCCCCAGCATTTT.

The rearrangement joins TRBV19 to TRBJ1-2; 8 bases agree with TRBD1. CDR3 length: 16 amino acids. V lost 1 base, J lost 4 bases, and 8 bases stayed unmatched. Looked up from germline, CDR1 is LNHDA and CDR2 is SQIVND (reference sequence). CDR3 region: CASSIAATGAPYGYTF. As DNA, the CDR3 is TGTGCCAGTAGTATAGCCGCGACAGGGGCTCCCTATGGCTACACCTTC.

The chain recombines TRBV30 with TRBJ1-3; D is uncertain. The CDR3 extends over 12 amino acids. The ends were cut back, 5 bases at V and 5 bases at J, with 10 bases in the middle. Looked up from germline, CDR1 is GTSNPN and CDR2 is SVGIG (reference sequence). CDR3 sequence (DNA): TGTGCCTGGGCAGACGGGAGAAACACCATATATTTT. Protein: CAWADGRNTIYF.

The J gene is TRBJ1-1, the V gene TRBV18; 8 bases are a match to TRBD1. Germline assignment: CDR1 KGHSH and CDR2 LQKENI. Trimming at V came to 3 bases and at J to 4 bases, leaving 1 base not matched to a gene. The CDR3 is 13 amino acids. Here the CDR3 reads CASSPRGPTEAFF. The CDR3 DNA reads as TGTGCCAGCTCACCCAGGGGGCCCACTGAAGCTTTCTTT.

This chain's CDR3 is CSGEYQETQYF. In DNA, the CDR3 is TGCAGTGGCGAGTACCAAGAGACCCAGTACTTC. This chain uses TRBV20-1 with TRBJ2-5; D uncertain. Between the trimmed V and J ends, which lost 7 bases and 0 bases, there was a span of 6 bases. The CDR3 loop spans 11 amino acids. Per the germline V gene, CDR1 is DFQATT and CDR2 is SNEGSKA (reference sequence).

V and J are TRBV27 and TRBJ2-6, with no clear D. From germline, CDR1 is MNHEY and CDR2 SMNVEV (reference sequence). This CDR3 contains 16 residues. V dropped 1 base and J dropped 0 bases, with 7 bases sitting between them. CDR3 in DNA: TGTGCCAGCAGTTTATTTGGCAGCTCTGGGGCCAACGTCCTGACTTTC. Amino acid sequence: CASSLFGSSGANVLTF.

The CDR3 sequence: CASRRDRGPYEQYF. The CDR3, as DNA: TGTGCCAGCAGGCGGGACAGGGGACCCTACGAGCAGTACTTC. This chain joins TRBV2 and TRBJ2-7, with TRBD1 matching over 10 bases. Germline V gene lookup returns CDR1 SNHLY and CDR2 FYNNEI. J was trimmed by 2 bases and V by 6 bases; bases with no gene match: 4. The CDR3 spans 14 residues.

The gene calls are TRBV6-1 and TRBJ1-6; D is possibly TRBD1 (5 bases). V gave up 2 bases and J gave up 4 bases, with 9 bases separating them. The CDR3 has 15 amino acids. CDR1 MNHNS and CDR2 SASEGT come from the germline V gene. CDR3 region: CASSEQAGYNSPLHF. The CDR3 region has the DNA TGTGCCAGCAGTGAACAGGCAGGGTATAATTCACCCCTCCACTTT.

This chain links TRBV5-1 with TRBJ1-1, with D unresolved. The CDR3 runs to 11 residues. CDR1 and CDR2 from the germline V gene are SGHRS and YFSETQ. V dropped 0 bases and J dropped 5 bases, with 2 bases sitting between them. The CDR3 DNA follows: TGCGCCAGCAGCTTGGGGACTGAAGCTTTCTTT. As protein: CASSLGTEAFF.

The chain is built from TRBV15 and TRBJ1-4; D uncertain. CDR3 length: 14 residues. Per germline, CDR1 LNHNV and CDR2 YYDKDF (reference sequence). V was pared by 0 bases and J by 8 bases, with 10 bases between. The CDR3 reads CATSRDQGEEKLFF. The CDR3 DNA sequence: TGTGCCACCAGCAGAGATCAAGGAGAGGAAAAACTGTTTTTT. The complete variable domain, with remaining parts taken from reference TRBV15 and TRBJ1-4, reads DAMVIQNPRYQVTQFGKPVTLSCSQTLNHNVMYWYQQKSSQAPKLLFHYYDKDFNNEADTPDNFQSRRPNTSFCFLDIRSPGLGDTAMYLCATSRDQGEEKLFFGSGTQLSVL.

The chain employs TRBV14 and TRBJ2-4, with unresolved D. Germline lookup yields CDR1 SGHDN and CDR2 FVKESK. V lost 0 bases to trimming and J lost 2 bases, with 26 bases between them. This CDR3 has 21 amino acids. Here the CDR3 DNA reads TGTGCCAGCAGCCAAGATTGGCTCCCCTCGGGTGCCATTGGCACCAAAAACATTCAGTACTTC. Translating gives CASSQDWLPSGAIGTKNIQYF. The whole variable domain, remainder taken from reference TRBV14 and TRBJ2-4, is EAGVTQFPSHSVIEKGQTVTLRCDPISGHDNLYWYRRVMGKEIKFLLHFVKESKQDESGMPNNRFLAERTGGTYSTLKVQPAELEDSGVYFCASSQDWLPSGAIGTKNIQYFGAGTRLSVL.

The genes are TRBV30 and TRBJ1-2, with TRBD1 identical over 8 bases. With 5 bases clipped from V and 4 bases from J, the junction kept 6 bases outside the gene matches. Germline V gene data show CDR1 as GTSNPN and CDR2 as SVGIG (reference sequence). The CDR3 covers 13 residues. CDR3 sequence reads: CAWREQGGYGYTF. The CDR3 region has the DNA TGTGCCTGGCGGGAACAGGGGGGCTATGGCTACACCTTC.

V gene TRBV10-3 combines with J gene TRBJ2-5; 9 bases map to TRBD1. Germline CDR1 is ENHRY and CDR2 is SYGVKD. The CDR3 is 16 amino acids. Germline trimming cut 6 bases from V and 5 bases from J; bases unmatched to any gene: 13. The CDR3 sequence: CAISDPPGQGGETQYF. For the CDR3, the DNA is TGTGCCATCAGCGACCCTCCGGGACAGGGTGGGGAGACCCAGTACTTC.

The V gene is TRBV5-5, the J gene TRBJ1-6; D is perhaps TRBD1 (6 bases). This CDR3 is 14 amino acids long. Germline V lookup: CDR1 SGHKS, CDR2 YYEKEE (reference sequence). Trimming stripped 1 base from V and 7 bases from J, with 9 bases between. CDR3 nucleotide sequence: TGTGCCAGCAGCTTGCAGGGGATGAATTCACCCCTCCACTTT. Its translation: CASSLQGMNSPLHF.

This clone was seen a handful of times. The chain couples TRBV7-2 to TRBJ1-4, with TRBD1 matching over 8 bases. CDR1 is SGHTA and CDR2 is FQGNSA in the germline V gene. This CDR3 has 16 residues. V lost 1 base to trimming and J lost 3 bases; unmatched junction nucleotides: 4. CDR3 DNA: TGTGCCAGCAGCTTAGGGGCAGGGGGCTCTAATGAAAAACTGTTTTTT. Translating it yields CASSLGAGGSNEKLFF.

This rearrangement joins TRBV28 to TRBJ2-7; possible D gene TRBD2, 6 bases. The CDR3 is 13 residues long. Germline loops: CDR1 MDHEN, CDR2 SYDVKM. The V end lost 2 bases, the J end lost 4 bases, and 9 bases lay between the germline ends. The CDR3 is CASSLSGGYEQYF. CDR3 bases: TGTGCCAGCAGTTTAAGTGGGGGGTACGAGCAGTACTTC.

The chain uses TRBV5-1 and TRBJ1-1; TRBD1 is a possible D gene (6 bases). The CDR3 loop spans 15 amino acids. Germline V gene sequence: CDR1 SGHRS, CDR2 YFSETQ. Deletions cut 0 bases from V and 6 bases from J, with 15 bases between. The CDR3 loop is CASSLGERTVSEAFF. In nucleotides, the CDR3 is TGCGCCAGCAGCTTGGGAGAACGGACAGTTTCTGAAGCTTTCTTT.

V is TRBV30 and J is TRBJ1-1; D is undetermined. The CDR3 is made up of 12 amino acids. Germline CDR1 reads GTSNPN; CDR2 reads SVGIG (reference sequence). Trimming cost V 1 base and J 11 bases, with 14 bases left between them. CDR3 in amino acids: CAWSASGGKAFF. The DNA for the CDR3 is TGTGCCTGGAGTGCCTCAGGAGGAAAGGCTTTCTTT. Drawing the rest from reference TRBV30 and TRBJ1-1, the complete variable domain is SQTIHQWPATLVQPVGSPLSLECTVEGTSNPNLYWYRQAAGRGLQLLFYSVGIGQISSEVPQNLSASRPQDRQFILSSKKLLLSDSGFYLCAWSASGGKAFFGQGTRLTVV.

The chain joins TRBV28 to TRBJ2-7; TRBD1 or TRBD2 may be the D gene (5 bases each). This CDR3 is 14 amino acids long. Germline V gene data show CDR1 as MDHEN and CDR2 as SYDVKM. The V gene lost 6 bases and the J gene lost 3 bases, with 15 bases spanning the gap. The CDR3 sequence: CASSTGTDDYEQYF. CDR3 DNA sequence: TGTGCCAGCAGCACCGGGACGGACGACTACGAGCAGTACTTC.

The chain has TRBV9 and TRBJ1-4; tentatively, D is TRBD1 (5 bases). CDR1 SGDLS and CDR2 YYNGEE come from the germline V gene. V was trimmed by 4 bases and J by 3 bases, leaving 13 bases between them. The CDR3 is made up of 15 amino acids. The CDR3 sequence is CASSPRQSPNEKLFF. CDR3 coding DNA: TGTGCCAGCAGCCCTCGACAGAGCCCTAATGAAAAACTGTTTTTT.

The V gene is TRBV27, the J gene TRBJ2-3; the match to TRBD2 covers 13 bases. Germline-derived CDR1 and CDR2 are MNHEY and SMNVEV (reference sequence). This CDR3 is 17 amino acids long. V gave up 3 bases and J gave up 5 bases; unmatched junction bases: 8. The CDR3 nucleotides read TGTGCCAGCAGTTTGTCCTGGACTAGCGGGGGAATAGATACGCAGTATTTT. Translation gives CASSLSWTSGGIDTQYF.